The 5 T cell receptor beta chains below were found in one sample sequenced in a study of T cells in Graves' hyperthyroidism and ophthalmopathy. Amplification of TCR beta CDR3 regions used RNA as the template. TCR CDR3 underwent first-round RT-PCR with the HTBI primer set. TCRdb itself ran the multiplex PCR reads through MiXCR, one entry per CDR3 protein. The sample shows around 540,000 distinct CDR3 sequences, 15% to 20% of them seen only once. The sample was blood. Every receptor here comes from a woman aged 25 to 39 with Graves' ophthalmopathy.

This clonotype was detected many times. The rearrangement links TRBV12-3 or TRBV12-4 to TRBJ2-7, with 7 bases matching TRBD1. There are 15 residues in the CDR3. With V trimmed by 5 bases and J by 2 bases, 9 bases remained unmatched. The CDR3 spells CASSLTGAPPYEQYF. CDR3 coding DNA: TGTGCCAGCAGTCTAACAGGGGCCCCCCCCTACGAGCAGTACTTC.

Comments on this clonotype: The conserved final phenylalanine or tryptophan is absent from the CDR3, which likely points to a read error. The chain recombines TRBV30 with TRBJ2-2; a weak D match, TRBD1 (5 bases). The CDR3 sequence is 13 residues long. CDR1 and CDR2 (germline): GTSNPN, SVGIG (reference sequence). V was clipped by 2 bases and J by 6 bases, with 10 bases between them. DNA for the CDR3: TGTGCCTGGAGTCCTCTAGGGGCCGGGGAGCTGTTTCTT. It codes for CAWSPLGAGELFL.

Only a few counts were recorded for this clonotype. The chain couples TRBV27 to TRBJ1-4, with 7 nucleotides matching TRBD1. Germline V gene data show CDR1 as MNHEY and CDR2 as SMNVEV (reference sequence). The CDR3 runs 13 residues. Trimming removed 6 bases from V and 7 bases from J; junction bases left unmatched: 5. CDR3: CASRGGWSEKLFF. CDR3 sequence (DNA): TGTGCCAGCAGAGGGGGCTGGAGTGAAAAACTGTTTTTT.

This clonotype has a count of ten or more. J is TRBJ2-2 and V is TRBV29-1; D gene uncertain. Germline V gene sequence: CDR1 SQVTM, CDR2 ANQGSEA. CDR3 length equals 14 residues. Trimming cost V 5 bases and J 2 bases, with 12 bases left between them. CDR3 protein: CSVRAVVNTGELFF. CDR3 sequence (DNA): TGCAGCGTTAGGGCCGTCGTAAACACCGGGGAGCTGTTTTTT.

The chain combines TRBV19 with TRBJ1-5, with D tentatively TRBD1 (5 bases). The CDR3 is 15 amino acids. The V end was cut by 6 bases, the J end by 9 bases, with 21 bases between. Looked up from germline, CDR1 is LNHDA and CDR2 is SQIVND (reference sequence). Here the CDR3 DNA reads TGTGCCAGTAGCAGATCCCGACTGAGGGGTCGGCCCCAGCATTTT. Translating gives CASSRSRLRGRPQHF.